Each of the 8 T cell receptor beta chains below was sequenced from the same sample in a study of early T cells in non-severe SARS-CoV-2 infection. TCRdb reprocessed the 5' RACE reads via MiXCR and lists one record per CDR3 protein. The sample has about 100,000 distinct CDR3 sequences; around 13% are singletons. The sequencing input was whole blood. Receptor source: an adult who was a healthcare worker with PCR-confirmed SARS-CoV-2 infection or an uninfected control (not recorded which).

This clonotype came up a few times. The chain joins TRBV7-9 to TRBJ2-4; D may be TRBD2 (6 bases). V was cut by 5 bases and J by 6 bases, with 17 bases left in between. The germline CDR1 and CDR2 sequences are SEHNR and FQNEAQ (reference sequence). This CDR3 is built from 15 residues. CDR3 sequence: CASSRISGFGNIQYF. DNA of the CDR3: TGTGCCAGCAGCCGGATTAGCGGTTTTGGAAACATTCAGTACTTC.

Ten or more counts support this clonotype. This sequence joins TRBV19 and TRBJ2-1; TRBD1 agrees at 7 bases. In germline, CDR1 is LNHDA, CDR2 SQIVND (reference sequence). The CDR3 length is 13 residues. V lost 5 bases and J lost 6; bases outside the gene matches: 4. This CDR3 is CASSVDRRNEQFF. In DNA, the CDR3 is TGTGCCAGTAGTGTGGACAGGCGCAATGAGCAGTTCTTC. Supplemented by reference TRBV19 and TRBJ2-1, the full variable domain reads DGGITQSPKYLFRKEGQNVTLSCEQNLNHDAMYWYRQDPGQGLRLIYYSQIVNDFQKGDIAEGYSVSREKKESFPLTVTSAQKNPTAFYLCASSVDRRNEQFFGPGTRLTVL.

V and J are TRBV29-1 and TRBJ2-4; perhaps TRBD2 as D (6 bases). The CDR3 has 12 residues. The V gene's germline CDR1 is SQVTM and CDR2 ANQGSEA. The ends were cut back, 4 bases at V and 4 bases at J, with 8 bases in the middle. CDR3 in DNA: TGCAGCGTTGTGAGCGGGAAAAACATTCAGTACTTC. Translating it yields CSVVSGKNIQYF.

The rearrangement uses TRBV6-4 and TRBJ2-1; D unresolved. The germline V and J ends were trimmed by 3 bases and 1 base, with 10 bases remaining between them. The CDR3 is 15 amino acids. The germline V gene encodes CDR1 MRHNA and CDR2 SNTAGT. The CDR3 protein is CASSDAGGSYNEQFF. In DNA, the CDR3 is TGTGCCAGCAGTGATGCTGGCGGATCCTACAATGAGCAGTTCTTC.

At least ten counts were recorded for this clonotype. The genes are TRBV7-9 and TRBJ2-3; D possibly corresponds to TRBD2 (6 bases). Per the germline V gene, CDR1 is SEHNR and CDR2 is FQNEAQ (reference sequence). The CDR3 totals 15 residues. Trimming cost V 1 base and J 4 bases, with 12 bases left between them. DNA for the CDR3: TGTGCCAGCAGCTTAGTTGGCGGGAAGCCAGATACGCAGTATTTT. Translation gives CASSLVGGKPDTQYF.

The CDR3 region is CASDLRVIGEKLFF. The DNA for the CDR3 is TGTGCCAGTGACCTCAGGGTAATCGGTGAAAAACTGTTTTTT. This chain connects TRBV6-1 to TRBJ1-4, with D tentatively TRBD1 (5 bases). V was trimmed by 9 bases and J by 7 bases, leaving 18 bases between them. Germline V gene sequence: CDR1 MNHNS, CDR2 SASEGT. There are 14 residues in the CDR3.

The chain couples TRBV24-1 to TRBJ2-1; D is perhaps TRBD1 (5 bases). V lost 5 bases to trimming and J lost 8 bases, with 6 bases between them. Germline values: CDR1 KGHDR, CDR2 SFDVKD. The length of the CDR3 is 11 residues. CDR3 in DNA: TGTGCCACCAGTGTAGGGGATGAGCAGTTCTTC. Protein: CATSVGDEQFF.

DNA for the CDR3: TGTGCCAGCAGGGCCGGAGTCAAAAACATTCAGTACTTC. Its protein is CASRAGVKNIQYF. The chain has TRBV28 and TRBJ2-4; no clear D gene. The V and J ends lost 6 bases and 3 bases respectively, with 9 bases between them. This CDR3 comprises 13 residues. The germline V gene has CDR1 MDHEN and CDR2 SYDVKM. Based on the CDR3 plus reference TRBV28 and TRBJ2-4, the full variable domain is DVKVTQSSRYLVKRTGEKVFLECVQDMDHENMFWYRQDPGLGLRLIYFSYDVKMKEKGDIPEGYSVSREKKERFSLILESASTNQTSMYLCASRAGVKNIQYFGAGTRLSVL.